This entry features one TCR beta chain sequence. CDR1 MNHNY and CDR2 SVGAGI come from the germline V gene (reference sequence). The germline V and J ends were trimmed by 6 bases and 0 bases, with 14 bases remaining between them. This CDR3 spans 16 amino acids. The entry originates in a study of blood T cell repertoires in COVID-19. Background on the study: Sites in the United States, Italy and Spain provided acute and convalescent COVID-19 samples. Sources were T cells, B-cell-depleted T cells, or PBMCs; the material itself was cDNA or gDNA.

Per the study methods: It was from reference gene primer amplification that nucleated cell counts were estimated. Sequencing was performed with immunoSEQ multiplex PCR; in TCRdb, only in-frame clones are kept and a portion is missing. V, J and clone size derive from that table, while D and trimming were established from the DNA sequence. The top ten clones hold 20% to 25% of a sample with 90,000 to 100,000 clones, around three quarters of them seen once. The V call is TRBV6-6, the J call TRBJ1-4, with a weak D call TRBD1 (6 bases). The origin of this receptor is a woman aged 55-69 years in a cohort sampled during active or convalescent COVID-19. Sequenced input: peripheral blood. The CDR3 spells CASRAVRGSTNEKLFF. CDR3 in DNA: TGTGCCAGCAGAGCAGTCAGGGGTTCAACTAATGAAAAACTGTTTTTT.